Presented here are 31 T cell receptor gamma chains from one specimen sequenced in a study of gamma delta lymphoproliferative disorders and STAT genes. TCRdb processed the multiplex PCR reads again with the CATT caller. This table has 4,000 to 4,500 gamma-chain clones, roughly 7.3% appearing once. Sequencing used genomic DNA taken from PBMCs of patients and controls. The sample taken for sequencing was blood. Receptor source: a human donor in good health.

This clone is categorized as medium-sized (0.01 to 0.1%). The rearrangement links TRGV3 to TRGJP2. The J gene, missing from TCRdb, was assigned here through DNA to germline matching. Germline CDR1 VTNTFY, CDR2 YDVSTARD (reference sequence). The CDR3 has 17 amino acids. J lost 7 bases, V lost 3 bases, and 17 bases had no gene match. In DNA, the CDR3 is TGTGCCACCTGGGACGCCCGGGACGGCCCCCATGATTGGATCAAGACGTTT. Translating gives CATWDARDGPHDWIKTF.

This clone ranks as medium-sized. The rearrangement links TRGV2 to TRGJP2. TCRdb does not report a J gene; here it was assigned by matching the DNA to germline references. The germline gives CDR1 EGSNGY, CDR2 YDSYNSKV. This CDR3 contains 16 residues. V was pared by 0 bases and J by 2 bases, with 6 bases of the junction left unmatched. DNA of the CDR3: TGTGCCACCTGGGACGGGGGGTGGAGTAGTGATTGGATCAAGACGTTT. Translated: CATWDGGWSSDWIKTF.

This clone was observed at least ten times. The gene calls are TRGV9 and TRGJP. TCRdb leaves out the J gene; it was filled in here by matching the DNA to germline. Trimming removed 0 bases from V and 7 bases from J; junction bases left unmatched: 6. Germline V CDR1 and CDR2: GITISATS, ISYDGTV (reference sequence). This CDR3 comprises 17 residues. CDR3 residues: CALWEVHEELGKKIKVF. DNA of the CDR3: TGTGCCTTGTGGGAGGTGCATGAGGAGTTGGGCAAAAAAATCAAGGTATTT.

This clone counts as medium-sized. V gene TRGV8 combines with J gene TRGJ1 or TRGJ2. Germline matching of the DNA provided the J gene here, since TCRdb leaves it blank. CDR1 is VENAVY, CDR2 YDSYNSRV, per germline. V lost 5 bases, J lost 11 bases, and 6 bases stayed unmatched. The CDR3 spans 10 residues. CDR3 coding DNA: TGTGCCACCTGGGCCACACAGAAACTCTTT. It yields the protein CATWATQKLF.

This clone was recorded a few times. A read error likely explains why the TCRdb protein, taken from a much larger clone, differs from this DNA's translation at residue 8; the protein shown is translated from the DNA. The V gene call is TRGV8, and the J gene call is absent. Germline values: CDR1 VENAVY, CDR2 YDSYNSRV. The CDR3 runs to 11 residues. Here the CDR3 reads CATWDRVAGVF. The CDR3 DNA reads TGTGCCACCTGGGATAGGGTCGCTGGGGTCTTT.

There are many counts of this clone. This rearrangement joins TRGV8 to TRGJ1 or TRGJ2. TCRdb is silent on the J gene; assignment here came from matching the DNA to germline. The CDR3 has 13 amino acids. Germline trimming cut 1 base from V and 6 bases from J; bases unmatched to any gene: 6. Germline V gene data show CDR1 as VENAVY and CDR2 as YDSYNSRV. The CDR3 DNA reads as TGTGCCACCTGGGATAGAATTCCTTATAAGAAACTCTTT. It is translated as CATWDRIPYKKLF.

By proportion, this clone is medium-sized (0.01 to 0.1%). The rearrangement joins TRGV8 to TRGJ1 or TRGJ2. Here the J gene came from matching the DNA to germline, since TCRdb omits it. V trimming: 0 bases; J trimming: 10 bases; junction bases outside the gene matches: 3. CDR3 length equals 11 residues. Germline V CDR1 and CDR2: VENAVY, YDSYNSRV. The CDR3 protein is CATWDREKKLF. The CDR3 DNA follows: TGTGCCACCTGGGATAGGGAGAAGAAACTCTTT.

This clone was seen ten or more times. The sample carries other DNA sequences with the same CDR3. Here the CDR3 DNA reads TGTGCCACCTGGGAGAATTATTATAAGAAACTCTTT. The encoded protein is CATWENYYKKLF. The rearrangement joins TRGV8 to TRGJ1 or TRGJ2. The J gene is absent in TCRdb and was assigned here via DNA matching to germline. V lost 4 bases, J lost 0 bases, and 0 bases stayed unmatched. The CDR3 is 12 residues long. Germline assignment: CDR1 VENAVY and CDR2 YDSYNSRV.

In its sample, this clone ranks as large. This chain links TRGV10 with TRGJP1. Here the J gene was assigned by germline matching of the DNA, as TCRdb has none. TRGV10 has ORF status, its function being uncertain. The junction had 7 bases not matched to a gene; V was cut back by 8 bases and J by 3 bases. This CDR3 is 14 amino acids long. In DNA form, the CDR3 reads TGTGCTGCGTGGGATAGGGCCACTGGTTGGTTCAAGATATTT. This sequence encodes CAAWDRATGWFKIF.

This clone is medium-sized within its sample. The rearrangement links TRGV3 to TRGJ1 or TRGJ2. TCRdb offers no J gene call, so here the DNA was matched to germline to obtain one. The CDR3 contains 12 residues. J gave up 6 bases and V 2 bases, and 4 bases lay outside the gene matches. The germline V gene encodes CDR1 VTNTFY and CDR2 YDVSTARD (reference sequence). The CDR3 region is CATWDISYKKLF. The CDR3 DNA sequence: TGTGCCACCTGGGACATAAGTTATAAGAAACTCTTT.

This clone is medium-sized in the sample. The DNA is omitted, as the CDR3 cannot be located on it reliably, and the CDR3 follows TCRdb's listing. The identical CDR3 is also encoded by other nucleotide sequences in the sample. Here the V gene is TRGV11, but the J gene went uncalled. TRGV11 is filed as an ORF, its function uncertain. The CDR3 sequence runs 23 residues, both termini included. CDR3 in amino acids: CTTVPAGPDSIHRLNTTGWFKIF.

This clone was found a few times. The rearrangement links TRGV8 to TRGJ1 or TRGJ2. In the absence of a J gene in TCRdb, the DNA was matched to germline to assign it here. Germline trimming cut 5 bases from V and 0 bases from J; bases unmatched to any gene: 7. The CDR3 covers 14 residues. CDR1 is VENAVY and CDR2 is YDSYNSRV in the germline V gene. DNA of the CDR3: TGTGCCACCTGGGCCCTCATGAATTATTATAAGAAACTCTTT. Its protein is CATWALMNYYKKLF.

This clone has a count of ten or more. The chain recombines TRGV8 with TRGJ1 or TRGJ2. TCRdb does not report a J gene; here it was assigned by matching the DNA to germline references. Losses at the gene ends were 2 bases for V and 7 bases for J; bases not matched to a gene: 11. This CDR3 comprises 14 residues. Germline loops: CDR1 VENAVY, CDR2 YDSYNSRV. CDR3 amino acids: CATWDKEFAYKKLF. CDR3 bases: TGTGCCACCTGGGATAAAGAGTTTGCCTATAAGAAACTCTTT.

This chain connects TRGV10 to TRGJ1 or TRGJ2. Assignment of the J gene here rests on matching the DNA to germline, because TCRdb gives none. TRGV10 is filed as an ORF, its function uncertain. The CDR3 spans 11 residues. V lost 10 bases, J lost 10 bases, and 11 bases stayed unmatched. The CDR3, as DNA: TGTGCTGCGTTATCCACCCCGAAGAAACTCTTT. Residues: CAALSTPKKLF.

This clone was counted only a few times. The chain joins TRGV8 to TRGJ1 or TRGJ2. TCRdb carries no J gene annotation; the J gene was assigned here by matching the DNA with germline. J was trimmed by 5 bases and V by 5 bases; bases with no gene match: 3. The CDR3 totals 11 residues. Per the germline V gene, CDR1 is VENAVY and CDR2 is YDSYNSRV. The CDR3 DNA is TGTGCCACCTGGGTTGATTATAAGAAACTCTTT. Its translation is CATWVDYKKLF.

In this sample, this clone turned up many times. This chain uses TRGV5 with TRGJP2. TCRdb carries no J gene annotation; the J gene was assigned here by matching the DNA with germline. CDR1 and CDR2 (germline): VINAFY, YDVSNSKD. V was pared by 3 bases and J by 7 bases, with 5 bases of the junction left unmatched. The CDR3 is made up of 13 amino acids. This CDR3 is CATWDGVDWIKTF. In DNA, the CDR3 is TGTGCCACCTGGGACGGGGTTGATTGGATCAAGACGTTT.

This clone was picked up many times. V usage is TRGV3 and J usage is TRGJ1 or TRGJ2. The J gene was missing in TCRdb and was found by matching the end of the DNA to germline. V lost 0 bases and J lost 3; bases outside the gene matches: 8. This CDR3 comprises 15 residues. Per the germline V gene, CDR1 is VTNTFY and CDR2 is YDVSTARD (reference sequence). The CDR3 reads CATWDRYPTYYKKLF. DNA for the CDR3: TGTGCCACCTGGGACAGGTATCCAACTTATTATAAGAAACTCTTT.

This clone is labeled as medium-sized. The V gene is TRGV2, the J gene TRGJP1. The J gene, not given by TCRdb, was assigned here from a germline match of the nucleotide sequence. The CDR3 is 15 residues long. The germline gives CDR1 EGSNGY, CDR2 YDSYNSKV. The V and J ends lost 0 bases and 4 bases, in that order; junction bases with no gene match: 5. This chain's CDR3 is CATWDGRLTGWFKIF. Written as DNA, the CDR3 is TGTGCCACCTGGGACGGGCGACTCACTGGTTGGTTCAAGATATTT.

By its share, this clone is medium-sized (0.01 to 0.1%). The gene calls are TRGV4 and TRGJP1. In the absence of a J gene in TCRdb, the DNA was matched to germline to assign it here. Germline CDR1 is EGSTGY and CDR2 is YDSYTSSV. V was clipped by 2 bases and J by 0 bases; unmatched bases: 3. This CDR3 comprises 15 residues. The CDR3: CATWDENTTGWFKIF. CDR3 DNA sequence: TGTGCCACCTGGGATGAGAATACCACTGGTTGGTTCAAGATATTT.

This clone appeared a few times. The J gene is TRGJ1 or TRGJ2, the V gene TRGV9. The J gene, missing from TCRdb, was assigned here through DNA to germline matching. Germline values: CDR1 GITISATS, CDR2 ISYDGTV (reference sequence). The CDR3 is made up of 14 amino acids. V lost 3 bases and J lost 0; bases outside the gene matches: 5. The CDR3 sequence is CALWEIKNYYKKLF. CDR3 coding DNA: TGTGCCTTGTGGGAGATAAAGAATTATTATAAGAAACTCTTT.

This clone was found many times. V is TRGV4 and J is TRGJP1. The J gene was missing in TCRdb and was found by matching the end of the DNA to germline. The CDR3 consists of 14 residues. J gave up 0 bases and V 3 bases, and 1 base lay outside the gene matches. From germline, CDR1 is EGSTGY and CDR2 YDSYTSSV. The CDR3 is CATWDYTTGWFKIF. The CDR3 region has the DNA TGTGCCACCTGGGATTATACCACTGGTTGGTTCAAGATATTT.

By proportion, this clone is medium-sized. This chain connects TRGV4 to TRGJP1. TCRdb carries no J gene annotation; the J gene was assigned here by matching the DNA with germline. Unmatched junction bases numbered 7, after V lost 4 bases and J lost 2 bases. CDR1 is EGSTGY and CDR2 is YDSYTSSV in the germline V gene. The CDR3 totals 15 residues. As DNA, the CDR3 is TGTGCCACCTGGGAATGTCGGACCACTGGTTGGTTCAAGATATTT. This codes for CATWECRTTGWFKIF.

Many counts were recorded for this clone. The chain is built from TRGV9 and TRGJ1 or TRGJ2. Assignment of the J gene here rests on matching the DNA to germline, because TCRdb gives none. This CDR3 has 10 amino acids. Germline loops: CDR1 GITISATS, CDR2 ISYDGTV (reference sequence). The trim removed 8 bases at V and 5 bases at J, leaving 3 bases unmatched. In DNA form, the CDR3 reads TGTGCCTTGTTTGATTATAAGAAACTCTTT. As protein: CALFDYKKLF.

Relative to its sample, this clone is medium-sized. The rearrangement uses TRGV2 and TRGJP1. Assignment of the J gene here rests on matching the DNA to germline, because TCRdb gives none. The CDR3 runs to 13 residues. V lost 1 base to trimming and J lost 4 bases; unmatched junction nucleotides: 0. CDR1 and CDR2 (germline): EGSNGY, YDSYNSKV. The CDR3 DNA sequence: TGTGCCACCTGGGACGGCACTGGTTGGTTCAAGATATTT. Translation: CATWDGTGWFKIF.

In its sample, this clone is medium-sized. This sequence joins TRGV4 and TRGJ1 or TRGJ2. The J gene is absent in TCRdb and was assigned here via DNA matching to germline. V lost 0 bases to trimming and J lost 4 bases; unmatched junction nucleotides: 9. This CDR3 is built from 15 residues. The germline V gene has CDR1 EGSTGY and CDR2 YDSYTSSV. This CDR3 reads CATWDGRGSYYKKLF. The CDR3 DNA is TGTGCCACCTGGGATGGGCGGGGTAGCTATTATAAGAAACTCTTT.

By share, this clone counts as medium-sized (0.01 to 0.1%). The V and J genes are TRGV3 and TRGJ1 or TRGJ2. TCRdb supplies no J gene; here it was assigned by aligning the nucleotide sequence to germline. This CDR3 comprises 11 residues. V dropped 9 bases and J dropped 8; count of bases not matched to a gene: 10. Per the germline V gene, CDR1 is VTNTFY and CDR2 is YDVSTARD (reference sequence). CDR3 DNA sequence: TGTGCCACCGCTAGGGTGGATAAGAAACTCTTT. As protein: CATARVDKKLF.

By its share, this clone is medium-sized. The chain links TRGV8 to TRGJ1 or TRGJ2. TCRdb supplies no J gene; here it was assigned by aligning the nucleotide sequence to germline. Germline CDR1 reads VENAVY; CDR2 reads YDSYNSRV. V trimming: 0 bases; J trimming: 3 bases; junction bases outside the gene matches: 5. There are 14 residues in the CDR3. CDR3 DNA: TGTGCCACCTGGGATAGGCAGGGTTATTATAAGAAACTCTTT. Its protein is CATWDRQGYYKKLF.

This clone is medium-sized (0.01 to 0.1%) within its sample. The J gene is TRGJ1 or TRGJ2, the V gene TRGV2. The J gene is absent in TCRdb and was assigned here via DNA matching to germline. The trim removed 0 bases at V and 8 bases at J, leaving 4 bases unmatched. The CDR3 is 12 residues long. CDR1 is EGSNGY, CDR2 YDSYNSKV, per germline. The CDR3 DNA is TGTGCCACCTGGGACGGGCCTCATAAGAAACTCTTT. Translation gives CATWDGPHKKLF.

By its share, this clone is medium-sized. The CDR3 DNA is TGTGCCACCTGGGACAGGAGGTATAAGAAACTCTTT. It specifies CATWDRRYKKLF. V and J are TRGV5 and TRGJ1 or TRGJ2. Here the J gene was assigned by germline matching of the DNA, as TCRdb has none. This CDR3 spans 12 amino acids. CDR1 and CDR2 (germline): VINAFY, YDVSNSKD. J gave up 7 bases and V 0 bases, and 3 bases lay outside the gene matches.

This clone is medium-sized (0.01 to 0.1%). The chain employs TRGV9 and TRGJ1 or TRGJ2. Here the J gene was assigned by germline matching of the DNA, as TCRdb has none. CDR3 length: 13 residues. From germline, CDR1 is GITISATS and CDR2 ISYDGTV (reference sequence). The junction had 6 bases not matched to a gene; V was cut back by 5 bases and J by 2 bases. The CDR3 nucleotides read TGTGCCTTGTGGGGACGAGATTATTATAAGAAACTCTTT. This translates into CALWGRDYYKKLF.

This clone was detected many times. The CDR3 region is CALWVNYYKKLF. As DNA, the CDR3 is TGTGCCTTGTGGGTGAATTATTATAAGAAACTCTTT. The chain combines TRGV9 with TRGJ1 or TRGJ2. The J gene was not available in TCRdb and was assigned here by matching the DNA to germline segments. The V gene's germline CDR1 is GITISATS and CDR2 ISYDGTV (reference sequence). Unmatched junction bases numbered 1, after V lost 5 bases and J lost 0 bases. There are 12 residues in the CDR3.